These 12 T cell receptor beta chains share one sample of origin, sequenced in a study of cytomegalovirus exposure and HLA in healthy donors. 13 Jbeta primers and 60 Vbeta primers were used for the PCR. Profiled with immunoSEQ multiplex PCR; TCRdb holds only in-frame clones, not every one. Of 200,000 or so clones listed, approximately 81% are singletons. Sequenced: PBMCs. These receptors were obtained from a middle-aged man in good health and CMV-seronegative.

This sequence joins TRBV27 and TRBJ2-5, with 9 bases identical to TRBD1. The J call could be wrong; TRBJ2-7 is a better fit for the DNA end. The germline V gene encodes CDR1 MNHEY and CDR2 SMNVEV (reference sequence). This CDR3 comprises 17 residues. Written as DNA, the CDR3 is TGTGCCAGCAGTATGGACAGGGGAGGTTTTAATTACTACGAGCAGTACTTC. Translated, it gives CASSMDRGGFNYYEQYF.

The V gene is TRBV4-1, the J gene TRBJ2-5, with 8 bases fitting TRBD1. The CDR3 has 15 amino acids. CDR1 and CDR2 from the germline V gene are MGHRA and YSYEKL. The ends lost 2 bases at V and 1 base at J; junction bases unmatched: 3. CDR3 residues: CASSQWDRLQETQYF. The CDR3 DNA is TGCGCCAGCAGCCAATGGGACAGGCTCCAAGAGACCCAGTACTTC.

The chain carries TRBV5-1 and TRBJ2-5; 8 positions agree with TRBD2. Germline V CDR1 and CDR2: SGHRS, YFSETQ. Trimming removed 4 bases from V and 3 bases from J; junction bases left unmatched: 5. The CDR3 loop spans 14 amino acids. The CDR3 DNA reads as TGCGCCAGCAGCCACCAGGGACTAGAAGAGACCCAGTACTTC. It codes for CASSHQGLEETQYF.

This clone is a singleton in its sample. V gene TRBV14 combines with J gene TRBJ2-2, with 10 bases matching TRBD1. Germline CDR1 SGHDN, CDR2 FVKESK. The J segment lost 5 bases and the V segment lost 3 bases, leaving 0 bases of the junction unmatched. There are 14 residues in the CDR3. The chain's CDR3 is CASSQDRGTGELFF. The CDR3 nucleotides read TGTGCCAGCAGCCAGGACAGGGGGACCGGGGAGCTGTTTTTT.

This chain joins TRBV9 and TRBJ1-6; possibly TRBD1 for D (5 bases). Germline V lookup: CDR1 SGDLS, CDR2 YYNGEE. The CDR3 contains 15 residues. Trimming took off 2 bases at V and 7 bases at J, with 13 bases between the two ends. CDR3 DNA: TGTGCCAGCAGCGTTGGTGGACAAGCCAATTCACCCCTCCACTTT. Encoded protein: CASSVGGQANSPLHF.

The table lists this clone with a count of one. The chain joins TRBV13 to TRBJ2-1; TRBD2 matches 11 bases. In germline, CDR1 is PRHDT, CDR2 FYEKMQ (reference sequence). The CDR3 covers 15 residues. V was clipped by 5 bases and J by 6 bases; unmatched bases: 6. The CDR3 DNA reads TGTGCCAGCAGCGCTACCGGGACTAGCGGCAATGAGCAGTTCTTC. It translates to CASSATGTSGNEQFF.

This clone was picked up a small number of times. The chain couples TRBV5-4 to TRBJ2-6, with 7 nucleotides matching TRBD1. This CDR3 is built from 17 residues. Germline CDR1 reads SGHNT; CDR2 reads YYREEE (reference sequence). V dropped 4 bases and J dropped 4; count of bases not matched to a gene: 11. The CDR3, as DNA: TGTGCCAGCAGCACAGGACTGACAGGGACCGGGGCCAACGTCCTGACTTTC. It specifies CASSTGLTGTGANVLTF.

V is TRBV27 and J is TRBJ1-1; D not resolved. The CDR3 has 13 amino acids. CDR1 is MNHEY, CDR2 SMNVEV, per germline (reference sequence). V lost 2 bases and J 6 bases, leaving 10 bases between the germline ends. The CDR3 is CASSLAKPAEAFF. The CDR3 bases are TGTGCCAGCAGTTTAGCTAAACCCGCTGAAGCTTTCTTT.

The chain recombines TRBV7-9 with TRBJ1-2; 7 bases match TRBD1. Trimming took 5 bases from V and 0 from J; bases not matched to a gene: 9. This CDR3 is built from 16 residues. Looked up from germline, CDR1 is SEHNR and CDR2 is FQNEAQ (reference sequence). CDR3 nucleotide sequence: TGTGCCAGCAGCCGCGGGACAGTCAGCCCTAACTATGGCTACACCTTC. Translation gives CASSRGTVSPNYGYTF.

The chain joins TRBV5-5 to TRBJ1-2; 7 nucleotides agree with TRBD1. Looked up from germline, CDR1 is SGHKS and CDR2 is YYEKEE (reference sequence). This CDR3 region has 15 residues. V gave up 3 bases and J gave up 4 bases; unmatched junction bases: 9. This CDR3 reads CASSSTGTAVYGYTF. Written as DNA, the CDR3 is TGTGCCAGCAGCTCGACCGGGACAGCAGTCTATGGCTACACCTTC.

This clone was observed a handful of times. The chain couples TRBV20-1 to TRBJ1-1, with 9 nucleotides matching TRBD1. The length of the CDR3 is 11 residues. In germline, CDR1 is DFQATT, CDR2 SNEGSKA (reference sequence). Losses at the gene ends were 5 bases for V and 13 bases for J; bases not matched to a gene: 8. CDR3 bases: TGCAGTGCTTGGAGTGGGACAGGGTTTTTCTTT. Its translation is CSAWSGTGFFF.

V gene TRBV7-9 combines with J gene TRBJ2-5, with 9 bases aligning to TRBD2. The better agreement between TRBJ2-7 and the DNA end casts doubt on the J call. The CDR3 consists of 12 residues. CDR1 is SEHNR and CDR2 is FQNEAQ in the germline V gene (reference sequence). The CDR3: CASSPRGGEQYF. In nucleotides, the CDR3 is TGTGCCAGCAGCCCGCGGGGGGGCGAGCAGTACTTC.